This T cell receptor (beta chain) was recovered during a study of CD8+ T cells in alopecia areata. Germline CDR1 reads DFQATT; CDR2 reads SNEGSKA (reference sequence). V lost 5 bases and J 6 bases, leaving 9 bases between the germline ends. The CDR3 has 11 residues. Treatment in this sample: oral pan-JAK inhibitor, 5-10 mg twice daily. It was cDNA, reverse transcribed from extracted RNA, that served as the sequencing template. The table came from immunoSEQ multiplex PCR; TCRdb's copy has only in-frame clones and leaves some out. The table records approximately 150,000 clones, roughly 60% of them present only once.

The sequences come from CD4+ T cells sorted from blood, collected at week 24, from a patient treated with tofacitinib. The TCR was taken from a human donor with alopecia areata. This chain joins TRBV20-1 and TRBJ2-3, with no clear D. The CDR3 here is CSADTRDTQYF. The CDR3 region has the DNA TGCAGTGCTGACACGAGGGATACGCAGTATTTT.